This T cell receptor beta chain is drawn from a study of early T cells in non-severe SARS-CoV-2 infection. This clonotype has a count of ten or more. TCRdb recomputed calls from the 5' RACE reads with MiXCR, one row per CDR3 protein. The sample contains more than 50,000 distinct CDR3 sequences, roughly 12% of which appear only once. The TCR sequence derives from an adult who was a healthcare worker with PCR-confirmed SARS-CoV-2 infection or an uninfected control (not recorded which). Input material: whole blood.

Written as DNA, the CDR3 is TGTGCCACCTCCCTCGGAGGGGGGTACAATGAGCAGTTCTTC. Protein sequence: CATSLGGGYNEQFF. The V gene is TRBV7-3, the J gene TRBJ2-1; either TRBD1 or TRBD2 may supply D (6 bases each). This CDR3 region has 14 residues. Germline V lookup: CDR1 SGHTA, CDR2 FQGTGA. With 10 bases removed from V and 4 bases from J, the gap between germline ends came to 17 bases.